This TCR beta chain was sequenced in a study of Graves' ophthalmopathy and Graves' hyperthyroidism. As for the study in general: Hyperthyroidism is called stable when no ophthalmopathy develops within 18 months of follow-up.

This clonotype has a count of ten or more. Germline V gene data show CDR1 as SEHNR and CDR2 as FQNEAQ (reference sequence). V dropped 1 base and J dropped 12 bases, with 13 bases sitting between them. CDR3 length: 12 amino acids. Patients were left out if they had other autoimmune diseases, uncontrolled infections, pregnancy or lactation. For repertoire sequencing, the TCR beta CDR3 regions were amplified from RNA transcripts. Second-round multiplex PCR came after first-round RT-PCR with HTBI primers. TCRdb re-analysed the multiplex PCR reads in MiXCR, keeping a single row per CDR3 protein. The repertoire holds over a million distinct CDR3 sequences, with about 35% as singletons.

The specimen sequenced was peripheral blood or thyroid tissue (not recorded which). The rearrangement joins TRBV7-9 to TRBJ2-7; D tentatively fits TRBD1 or TRBD2 (6 bases each). The TCR originated in an adult man with Graves' hyperthyroidism. DNA for the CDR3: TGTGCCAGCAGCTTAGGAGGGGGGACAACGTACTTC. It is translated as CASSLGGGTTYF.